This T cell receptor (beta chain) originates from a study of cytomegalovirus exposure and HLA in healthy donors. Study-level background: Inside one of the first data releases sat some 85 million unique TCRs taken from HLA-typed donors.

Nominal health characterized the donors when sampled, though unrecorded immune exposures were likely. In the PCR, 60 Vbeta and 13 Jbeta primers were used. Assay: immunoSEQ multiplex PCR; the TCRdb copy retains only in-frame clones and omits some. This table has 120,000 or so clones, about two thirds appearing once. Turning to this clone: Its cognate antigen is unknown.

The CDR3 has 14 amino acids. Germline V gene sequence: CDR1 SGHRS, CDR2 YFSETQ. The germline V and J ends were trimmed by 1 base and 3 bases, with 11 bases remaining between them. The study's findings and limits: Associated with cytomegalovirus, according to the listing, were 150 to 200 TCR beta chains. Productive rates of about 90% or about 30% were seen for most TCR beta V segments in an earlier analysis.

What was sequenced was PBMCs. The V call is TRBV5-1, the J call TRBJ2-7; D might be TRBD2 (5 bases). The source is a woman aged 40 to 50 in good health and CMV-seropositive. The CDR3 DNA follows: TGCGCCAGCAGCTTGAATAGCGCAAGCTACGAGCAGTACTTC. This translates into CASSLNSASYEQYF.